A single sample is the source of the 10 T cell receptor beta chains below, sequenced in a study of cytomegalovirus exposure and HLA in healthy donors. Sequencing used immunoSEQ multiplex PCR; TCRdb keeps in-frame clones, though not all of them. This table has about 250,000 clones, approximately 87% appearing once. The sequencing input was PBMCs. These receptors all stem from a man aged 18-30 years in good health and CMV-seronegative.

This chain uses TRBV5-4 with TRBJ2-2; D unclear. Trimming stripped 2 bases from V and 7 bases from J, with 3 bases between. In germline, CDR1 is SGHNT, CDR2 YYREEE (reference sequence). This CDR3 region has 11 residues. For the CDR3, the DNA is TGTGCCAGCAGCTTTAGCGGGGAGCTGTTTTTT. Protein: CASSFSGELFF.

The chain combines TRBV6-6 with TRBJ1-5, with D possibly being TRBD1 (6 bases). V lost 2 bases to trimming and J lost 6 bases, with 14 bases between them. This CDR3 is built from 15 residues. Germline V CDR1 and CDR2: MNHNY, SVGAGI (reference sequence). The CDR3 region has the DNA TGTGCCAGCAGTTACGTATCAGGGGCCGGTCAGCCCCAGCATTTT. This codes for CASSYVSGAGQPQHF.

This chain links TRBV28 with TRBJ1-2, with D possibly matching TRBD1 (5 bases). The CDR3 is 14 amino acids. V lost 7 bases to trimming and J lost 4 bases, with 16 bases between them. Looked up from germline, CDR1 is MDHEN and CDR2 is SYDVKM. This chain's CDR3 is CASKLGGVGYGYTF. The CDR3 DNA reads TGTGCCAGCAAACTTGGAGGGGTCGGCTATGGCTACACCTTC.

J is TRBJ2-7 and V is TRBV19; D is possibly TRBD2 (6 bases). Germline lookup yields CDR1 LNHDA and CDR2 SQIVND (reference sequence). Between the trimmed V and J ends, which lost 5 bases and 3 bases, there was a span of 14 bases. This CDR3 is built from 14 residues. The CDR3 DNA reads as TGTGCCAGTAGTGCGGGACGGAACGACTACGAGCAGTACTTC. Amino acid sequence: CASSAGRNDYEQYF.

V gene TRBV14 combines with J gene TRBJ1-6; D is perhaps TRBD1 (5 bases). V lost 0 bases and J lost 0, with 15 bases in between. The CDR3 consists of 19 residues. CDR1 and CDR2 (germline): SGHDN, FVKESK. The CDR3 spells CASSQDTAGLSSYNSPLHF. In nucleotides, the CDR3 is TGTGCCAGCAGCCAAGATACGGCAGGGCTGAGCTCCTATAATTCACCCCTCCACTTT.

CDR3 loop: CASSPQVHYGYTF. For the CDR3, the DNA is TGTGCCAGCAGCCCCCAGGTACACTATGGCTACACCTTC. V and J are TRBV5-6 and TRBJ1-2; no clear D. The CDR3 runs 13 residues. Trimming took 4 bases from V and 3 from J, leaving 10 bases between them. CDR1 SGHDT and CDR2 YYEEEE come from the germline V gene.

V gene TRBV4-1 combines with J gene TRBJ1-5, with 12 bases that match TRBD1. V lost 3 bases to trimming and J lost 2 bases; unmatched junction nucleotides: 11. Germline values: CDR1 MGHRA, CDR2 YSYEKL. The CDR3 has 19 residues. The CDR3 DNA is TGCGCCAGCAGCCACAACCGGGACAGGGGGCTTAAGGGCAATCAGCCCCAGCATTTT. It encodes CASSHNRDRGLKGNQPQHF.

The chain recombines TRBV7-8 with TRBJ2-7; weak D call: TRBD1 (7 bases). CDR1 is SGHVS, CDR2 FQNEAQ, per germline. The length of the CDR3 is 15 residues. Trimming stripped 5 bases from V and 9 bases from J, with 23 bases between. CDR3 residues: CASSRSRDSLSLQYF. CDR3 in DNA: TGTGCCAGCAGCCGATCGCGGGACAGTTTAAGCTTGCAGTACTTC. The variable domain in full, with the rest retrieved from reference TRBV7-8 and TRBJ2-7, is GAGVSQSPRYKVAKRGQDVALRCDPISGHVSLFWYQQALGQGPEFLTYFQNEAQLDKSGLPSDRFFAERPEGSVSTLKIQRTQQEDSAVYLCASSRSRDSLSLQYFGPGTRLTVT.

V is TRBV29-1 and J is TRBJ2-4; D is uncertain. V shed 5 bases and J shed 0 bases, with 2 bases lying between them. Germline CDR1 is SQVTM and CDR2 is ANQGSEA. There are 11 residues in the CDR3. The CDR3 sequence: CSVQAKNIQYF. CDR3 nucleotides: TGCAGCGTTCAAGCCAAAAACATTCAGTACTTC. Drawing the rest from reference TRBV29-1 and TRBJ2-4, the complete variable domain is SAVISQKPSRDICQRGTSLTIQCQVDSQVTMMFWYRQQPGQSLTLIATANQGSEATYESGFVIDKFPISRPNLTFSTLTVSNMSPEDSSIYLCSVQAKNIQYFGAGTRLSVL.

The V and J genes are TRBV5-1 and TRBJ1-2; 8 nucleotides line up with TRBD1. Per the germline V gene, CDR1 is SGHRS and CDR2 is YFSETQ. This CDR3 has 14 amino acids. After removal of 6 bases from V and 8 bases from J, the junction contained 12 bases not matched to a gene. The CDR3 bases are TGCGCCAGCACCACAGACACAGGGGGTCTGGGCTACACCTTC. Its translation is CASTTDTGGLGYTF.